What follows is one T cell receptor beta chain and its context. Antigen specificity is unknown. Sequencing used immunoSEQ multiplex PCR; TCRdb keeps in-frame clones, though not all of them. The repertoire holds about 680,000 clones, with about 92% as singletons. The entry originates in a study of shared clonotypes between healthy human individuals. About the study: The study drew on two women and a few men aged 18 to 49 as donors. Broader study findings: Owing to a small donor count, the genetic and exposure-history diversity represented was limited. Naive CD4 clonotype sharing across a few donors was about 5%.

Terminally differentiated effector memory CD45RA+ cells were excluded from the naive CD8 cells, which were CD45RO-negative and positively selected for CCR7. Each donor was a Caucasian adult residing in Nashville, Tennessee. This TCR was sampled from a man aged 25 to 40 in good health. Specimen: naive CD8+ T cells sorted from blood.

CDR3 nucleotides: TGTGCCAGCAGTGACGGGGGGACAGGTACCTACGAGCAGTACTTC. Translating gives CASSDGGTGTYEQYF. The chain is built from TRBV6-1 and TRBJ2-7; weak D call: TRBD1 (8 bases). The CDR3 extends over 15 amino acids. The germline CDR1 and CDR2 sequences are MNHNS and SASEGT. Trimming shortened V by 3 bases and J by 2 bases, and 14 bases separated the two germline ends.